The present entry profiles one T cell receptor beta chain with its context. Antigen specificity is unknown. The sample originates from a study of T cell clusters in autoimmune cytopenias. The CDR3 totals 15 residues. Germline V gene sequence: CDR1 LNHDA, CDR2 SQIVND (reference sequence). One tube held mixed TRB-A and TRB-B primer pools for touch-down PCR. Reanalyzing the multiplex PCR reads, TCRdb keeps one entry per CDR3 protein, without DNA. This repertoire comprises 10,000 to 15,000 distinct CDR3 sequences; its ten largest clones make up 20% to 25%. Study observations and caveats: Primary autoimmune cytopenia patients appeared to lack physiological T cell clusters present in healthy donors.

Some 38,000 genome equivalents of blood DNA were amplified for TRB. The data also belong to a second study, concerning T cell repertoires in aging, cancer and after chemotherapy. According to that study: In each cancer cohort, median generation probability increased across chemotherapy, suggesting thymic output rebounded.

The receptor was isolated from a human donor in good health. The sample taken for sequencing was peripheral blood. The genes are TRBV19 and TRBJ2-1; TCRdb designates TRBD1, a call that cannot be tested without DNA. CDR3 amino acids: CASSMGATVWDEQFF.